This T cell receptor (beta chain) appears in the sequencing data of a study of blood T cell repertoires in COVID-19. Looking at the study overall: The cDNA or gDNA used as material had been derived from T cells, B-cell-depleted T cells, or PBMCs.

TCRdb's table, derived via immunoSEQ multiplex PCR, lists solely in-frame clones and lacks some. The sample includes around 100,000 clones, about 90% seen only once; the top ten take 6.2%. Trimming removed 6 bases from V and 6 bases from J, with 12 bases in between. From germline, CDR1 is MDHEN and CDR2 SYDVKM. The CDR3 has 12 residues. The specimen was peripheral blood. The chain combines TRBV28 with TRBJ2-7; possibly TRBD1 for D (6 bases). This TCR was recovered from a human donor in a cohort sampled during active COVID-19. The CDR3 sequence is CASRQGVGEQYF. In DNA, the CDR3 is TGTGCCAGCAGACAGGGAGTCGGCGAGCAGTACTTC.